The following is a T cell receptor beta chain sequence with its context. The sample belongs to a study of shared T cell receptors in the human thymus. Using immunoSEQ multiplex PCR, the repertoire was profiled, and TCRdb retains in-frame clones only, with some absent. The table shows hundreds of thousands of clones, with 95% occurring only once. The sample was thymocytes. The receptor's source is a human donor.

The CDR3 DNA sequence: TGTGCCATCAGTGAGTCGCGTGGTCTCTCCTACAATGAGCAGTTCTTC. It is translated as CAISESRGLSYNEQFF. The V call is TRBV10-3, the J call TRBJ2-1, with D hard to call. V lost 0 bases to trimming and J lost 0 bases, with 9 bases between them. This CDR3 region has 16 residues. The germline V gene encodes CDR1 ENHRY and CDR2 SYGVKD.